These 29 T cell receptor beta chains originate from one sample sequenced in a study of T cell changes during pregnancy in multiple sclerosis. The data were produced by immunoSEQ multiplex PCR, yet TCRdb's version contains in-frame clones alone and is incomplete. This sample has roughly 46,000 clones; approximately 80% occur once, and the top ten carry 0.64%. Sequencing was performed on CD4+ T cells from peripheral blood mononuclear cells, taken before pregnancy. The receptors shown here come from a female donor with multiple sclerosis, enrolled in a pregnancy study.

The chain has TRBV7-9 and TRBJ2-7; TRBD2 aligns across 7 bases. Trimming cost V 3 bases and J 7 bases; bases outside gene matches: 12. The CDR3 spans 15 residues. The germline V gene encodes CDR1 SEHNR and CDR2 FQNEAQ (reference sequence). Here the CDR3 reads CASSLKSGTVGEQYF. DNA of the CDR3: TGTGCCAGCAGCTTGAAGAGCGGGACCGTGGGAGAGCAGTACTTC.

In its sample, this clone was seen a few times. CDR3 sequence (DNA): TGTGCCAGCAGCCAAGATCAGCAGCCCCAGCATTTT. Translating it yields CASSQDQQPQHF. The chain has TRBV4-2 and TRBJ1-5; no reliable D call. This CDR3 spans 12 amino acids. Germline V gene lookup returns CDR1 LGHNA and CDR2 YNFKEQ. V dropped 0 bases and J dropped 7 bases, with 4 bases sitting between them.

This chain links TRBV5-1 with TRBJ1-2; D is uncertain. V was trimmed by 0 bases and J by 4 bases, leaving 4 bases between them. The CDR3 covers 12 residues. Germline V gives CDR1 SGHRS, CDR2 YFSETQ. This CDR3 is CASSLGGYGYTF. The CDR3 DNA is TGCGCCAGCAGCTTGGGCGGCTATGGCTACACCTTC.

The rearrangement uses TRBV7-7 and TRBJ2-1; 8 bases match TRBD2. The CDR3 has 14 amino acids. The ends lost 5 bases at V and 9 bases at J; junction bases unmatched: 9. Germline V lookup: CDR1 SSHAT, CDR2 FNYEAQ (reference sequence). CDR3 loop: CASSPGLAGFEQFF. In nucleotides, the CDR3 is TGTGCCAGCAGCCCAGGACTAGCCGGTTTTGAGCAGTTCTTC.

This sequence joins TRBV7-8 and TRBJ2-5; 8 positions match TRBD1. With 5 bases clipped from V and 7 bases from J, the junction kept 9 bases outside the gene matches. CDR1 is SGHVS and CDR2 is FQNEAQ in the germline V gene. The length of the CDR3 is 14 residues. The CDR3 DNA follows: TGTGCCAGCAGCCTCCAGGGGGCTTTAGGGACCCAGTACTTC. Amino acids: CASSLQGALGTQYF.

V gene TRBV28 combines with J gene TRBJ2-5; weak D call: TRBD1 (5 bases). Looked up from germline, CDR1 is MDHEN and CDR2 is SYDVKM. Trimming stripped 3 bases from V and 4 bases from J, with 12 bases between. The CDR3 runs 14 residues. CDR3 sequence (DNA): TGTGCCAGCAGTTTTACTGGGCAGGGAGAGACCCAGTACTTC. Protein: CASSFTGQGETQYF.

V usage is TRBV2 and J usage is TRBJ1-2, with 7 nucleotides matching TRBD1. CDR3 length: 14 residues. V shed 6 bases and J 1 base; nucleotides not matched to a gene: 5. Germline CDR1 SNHLY, CDR2 FYNNEI. The CDR3: CASRRDSGNYGYTF. CDR3 nucleotide sequence: TGTGCCAGCAGACGGGACAGCGGTAACTATGGCTACACCTTC.

The V gene is TRBV6-1, the J gene TRBJ2-4; no clear D. The CDR3 sequence is 14 residues long. Trimming shortened V by 8 bases and J by 0 bases, and 11 bases separated the two germline ends. Germline V lookup: CDR1 MNHNS, CDR2 SASEGT. The CDR3 sequence is CASQLLGAKNIQYF. For the CDR3, the DNA is TGTGCCAGCCAACTCCTTGGAGCCAAAAACATTCAGTACTTC.

The chain combines TRBV4-2 with TRBJ1-2, with 12 bases that match TRBD1. This CDR3 spans 18 amino acids. Germline values: CDR1 LGHNA, CDR2 YNFKEQ. V was pared by 1 base and J by 1 base, with 7 bases of the junction left unmatched. The CDR3 spells CASSQAQGQGASNYGYTF. The CDR3 DNA follows: TGTGCCAGCAGCCAAGCCCAGGGACAGGGGGCGAGTAACTATGGCTACACCTTC.

This sequence joins TRBV29-1 and TRBJ1-1; the D gene is possibly TRBD1 (5 bases). The CDR3 has 13 residues. CDR1 and CDR2 from the germline V gene are SQVTM and ANQGSEA. The V and J ends lost 7 bases and 5 bases respectively, with 17 bases between them. DNA for the CDR3: TGCAGCGCAAAAAGGGGATTGGAGACTGAAGCTTTCTTT. Residues: CSAKRGLETEAFF.

Of note for this clone: Other nucleotide sequences in the sample specify the same CDR3. Written as DNA, the CDR3 is TGTGCCAGCAGACCCCCGGACAGGGCTTACGAGCAGTACTTC. Amino acid sequence: CASRPPDRAYEQYF. The chain has TRBV6-5 and TRBJ2-7; 8 positions agree with TRBD1. Germline V gene lookup returns CDR1 MNHEY and CDR2 SVGAGI. The CDR3 sequence is 14 residues long. The junction had 8 bases not matched to a gene; V was cut back by 6 bases and J by 4 bases.

This clone appeared a single time. V usage is TRBV6-1 and J usage is TRBJ1-6; D is perhaps TRBD1 (5 bases). The CDR3 loop spans 15 amino acids. V dropped 1 base and J dropped 10 bases, with 14 bases sitting between them. Germline assignment: CDR1 MNHNS and CDR2 SASEGT. The CDR3 region has the DNA TGTGCCAGCAGTGAAGTCGGAGGGGATCGCTCACCCCTCCACTTT. This translates into CASSEVGGDRSPLHF.

This chain connects TRBV5-1 to TRBJ2-3; TRBD1 agrees at 9 bases. V lost 7 bases and J lost 3; bases outside the gene matches: 6. CDR3 size: 14 residues. Germline CDR1 SGHRS, CDR2 YFSETQ. CDR3 coding DNA: TGCGCCAGCCTACCGGGACAGGGAACAGATACGCAGTATTTT. It encodes CASLPGQGTDTQYF.

V gene TRBV25-1 combines with J gene TRBJ2-4, with 7 bases identical to TRBD1. Looked up from germline, CDR1 is MGHDK and CDR2 is SYGVNS. CDR3 size: 15 residues. J gave up 0 bases and V 3 bases, and 2 bases lay outside the gene matches. This CDR3 reads CASSETGLAKNIQYF. Here the CDR3 DNA reads TGTGCCAGCAGTGAGACAGGGTTAGCCAAAAACATTCAGTACTTC.

This rearrangement joins TRBV4-2 to TRBJ2-3; TRBD1 is a possible D gene (6 bases). This CDR3 contains 14 residues. Germline assignment: CDR1 LGHNA and CDR2 YNFKEQ. V shed 3 bases and J shed 0 bases, with 7 bases lying between them. In DNA, the CDR3 is TGTGCCAGCAGCCAGAGGGGGAGCACAGATACGCAGTATTTT. The encoded protein is CASSQRGSTDTQYF.

This chain connects TRBV7-8 to TRBJ1-5; TRBD1 aligns across 7 bases. Germline CDR1 and CDR2: SGHVS and FQNEAQ. J gave up 9 bases and V 5 bases, and 13 bases lay outside the gene matches. The CDR3 length is 15 residues. The CDR3 spells CASSPEGAGVLPQHF. The CDR3 nucleotides are TGTGCCAGCAGCCCGGAGGGGGCAGGCGTCTTGCCCCAGCATTTT.

This clone was seen just once. This chain connects TRBV18 to TRBJ2-1, with 9 bases identical to TRBD1. This CDR3 comprises 15 residues. Germline trimming cut 5 bases from V and 8 bases from J; bases unmatched to any gene: 10. Germline CDR1 reads KGHSH; CDR2 reads LQKENI. The CDR3 nucleotides are TGTGCCAGCTCAGACCGTACAGGGGGCAGCGATGAGCAGTTCTTC. Its translation: CASSDRTGGSDEQFF. Based on the CDR3 plus reference TRBV18 and TRBJ2-1, the full variable domain is NAGVMQNPRHLVRRRGQEARLRCSPMKGHSHVYWYRQLPEEGLKFMVYLQKENIIDESGMPKERFSAEFPKEGPSILRIQQVVRGDSAAYFCASSDRTGGSDEQFFGPGTRLTVL.

The chain carries TRBV14 and TRBJ2-1, with D maybe TRBD2 (5 bases). The V and J ends lost 0 bases and 8 bases respectively, with 8 bases between them. Germline V gene lookup returns CDR1 SGHDN and CDR2 FVKESK. CDR3 size: 13 residues. The CDR3 region has the DNA TGTGCCAGCAGCCAAGATAACGGGGATGAGCAGTTCTTC. Protein: CASSQDNGDEQFF.

The chain employs TRBV7-9 and TRBJ2-1, with D possibly matching TRBD1 (6 bases). This CDR3 is 15 amino acids long. Germline values: CDR1 SEHNR, CDR2 FQNEAQ (reference sequence). V lost 3 bases and J lost 0, with 9 bases in between. The CDR3 loop is CASSLGHFSYNEQFF. CDR3 coding DNA: TGTGCCAGCAGCTTGGGACACTTCTCCTACAATGAGCAGTTCTTC.

J is TRBJ2-7 and V is TRBV5-1, with D hard to call. CDR1 and CDR2 (germline): SGHRS, YFSETQ. The CDR3 consists of 12 residues. The ends were cut back, 1 base at V and 7 bases at J, with 9 bases in the middle. The CDR3: CASSLTMEEQYF. In DNA, the CDR3 is TGCGCCAGCAGCTTGACCATGGAGGAGCAGTACTTC. The complete variable domain, with remaining parts taken from reference TRBV5-1 and TRBJ2-7, reads KAGVTQTPRYLIKTRGQQVTLSCSPISGHRSVSWYQQTPGQGLQFLFEYFSETQRNKGNFPGRFSGRQFSNSRSEMNVSTLELGDSALYLCASSLTMEEQYFGPGTRLTVT.

The rearrangement links TRBV7-2 to TRBJ2-1; 12 bases align to TRBD2. This CDR3 is built from 17 residues. Per germline, CDR1 SGHTA and CDR2 FQGNSA. V lost 3 bases and J lost 6; bases outside the gene matches: 9. CDR3 region: CASSFGLAGGKGNEQFF. CDR3 in DNA: TGTGCCAGCAGCTTTGGGCTAGCGGGGGGGAAGGGCAATGAGCAGTTCTTC.

V is TRBV23-1 and J is TRBJ1-2, with 7 nucleotides matching TRBD1. TRBV23-1 is filed as an ORF, its function uncertain. V dropped 0 bases and J dropped 7; count of bases not matched to a gene: 8. This CDR3 is built from 15 residues. CDR3 nucleotide sequence: TGCGCCAGCAGTCAATCTCGTGGACAGGAGGGTGGCTACACCTTC. As protein: CASSQSRGQEGGYTF.

CDR3 sequence: CASSLELGRLLDGYTF. Written as DNA, the CDR3 is TGCGCCAGCAGCTTGGAGTTGGGCAGGCTTTTAGACGGCTACACCTTC. The chain has TRBV5-1 and TRBJ1-2; the D is unclear. The CDR3 spans 16 residues. Trimming removed 0 bases at V and 8 bases at J, with 20 bases between. Germline V gives CDR1 SGHRS, CDR2 YFSETQ. Based on the CDR3 plus reference TRBV5-1 and TRBJ1-2, the full variable domain is KAGVTQTPRYLIKTRGQQVTLSCSPISGHRSVSWYQQTPGQGLQFLFEYFSETQRNKGNFPGRFSGRQFSNSRSEMNVSTLELGDSALYLCASSLELGRLLDGYTFGSGTRLTVV.

The rearrangement uses TRBV7-7 and TRBJ2-1; D is possibly TRBD2 (6 bases). V was cut by 5 bases and J by 9 bases, with 14 bases left in between. CDR3 length equals 13 residues. CDR1 is SSHAT, CDR2 FNYEAQ, per germline (reference sequence). The chain's CDR3 is CASSLDYTGEQFF. Here the CDR3 DNA reads TGTGCCAGCAGCCTGGACTACACGGGTGAGCAGTTCTTC.

The chain uses TRBV7-9 and TRBJ1-2; D remains ambiguous. CDR1 SEHNR and CDR2 FQNEAQ come from the germline V gene (reference sequence). CDR3 length: 12 residues. Between the trimmed V and J ends, which lost 2 bases and 3 bases, there was a span of 4 bases. DNA of the CDR3: TGTGCCAGCAGCTTAACAGACTATGGCTACACCTTC. This codes for CASSLTDYGYTF.

The chain couples TRBV5-1 to TRBJ2-1; 8 bases line up with TRBD1. V shed 4 bases, J shed 15 bases, and the junction held 9 bases outside the gene matches. Germline CDR1 and CDR2: SGHRS and YFSETQ. CDR3 size: 12 residues. The CDR3 sequence is CASSHDRGEVFF. CDR3 DNA sequence: TGCGCCAGCAGCCATGACAGGGGTGAGGTGTTCTTC.

The chain employs TRBV28 and TRBJ2-5, with D hard to call. Germline V gene lookup returns CDR1 MDHEN and CDR2 SYDVKM. The CDR3 is 16 amino acids. Trimming removed 3 bases from V and 2 bases from J, with 16 bases in between. The CDR3 DNA is TGTGCCAGCAGTTTCTTGCTAGGCCAGTCGCAAGAGACCCAGTACTTC. Translated: CASSFLLGQSQETQYF.

V usage is TRBV11-1 and J usage is TRBJ2-7; D remains unclear. The V and J ends lost 2 bases and 6 bases respectively, with 8 bases between them. The CDR3 is made up of 12 amino acids. Germline V gene sequence: CDR1 SGHAT, CDR2 FQDESV (reference sequence). The CDR3 DNA reads TGTGCCAGCAGCTTATCATTGCGCGAGCAGTACTTC. The encoded protein is CASSLSLREQYF.

The chain couples TRBV7-9 to TRBJ1-1; a possible D gene is TRBD1 (6 bases). This CDR3 has 14 residues. Trimming took 5 bases from V and 1 from J, leaving 11 bases between them. Germline V gene sequence: CDR1 SEHNR, CDR2 FQNEAQ (reference sequence). This CDR3 is CASSQPRGNTEAFF. The CDR3 DNA follows: TGTGCCAGCAGCCAACCCAGGGGGAACACTGAAGCTTTCTTT.